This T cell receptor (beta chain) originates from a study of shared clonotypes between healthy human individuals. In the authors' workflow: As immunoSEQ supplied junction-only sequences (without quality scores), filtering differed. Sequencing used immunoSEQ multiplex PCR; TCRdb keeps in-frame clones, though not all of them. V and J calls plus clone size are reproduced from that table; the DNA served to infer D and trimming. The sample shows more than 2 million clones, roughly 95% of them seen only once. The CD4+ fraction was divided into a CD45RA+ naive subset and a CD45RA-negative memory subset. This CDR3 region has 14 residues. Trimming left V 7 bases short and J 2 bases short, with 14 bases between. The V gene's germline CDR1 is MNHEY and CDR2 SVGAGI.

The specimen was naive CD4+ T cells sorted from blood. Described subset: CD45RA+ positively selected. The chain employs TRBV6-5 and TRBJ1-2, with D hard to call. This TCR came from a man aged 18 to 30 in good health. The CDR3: CASNPSGGNYGYTF. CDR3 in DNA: TGTGCCAGCAACCCGTCAGGAGGGAACTATGGCTACACCTTC.